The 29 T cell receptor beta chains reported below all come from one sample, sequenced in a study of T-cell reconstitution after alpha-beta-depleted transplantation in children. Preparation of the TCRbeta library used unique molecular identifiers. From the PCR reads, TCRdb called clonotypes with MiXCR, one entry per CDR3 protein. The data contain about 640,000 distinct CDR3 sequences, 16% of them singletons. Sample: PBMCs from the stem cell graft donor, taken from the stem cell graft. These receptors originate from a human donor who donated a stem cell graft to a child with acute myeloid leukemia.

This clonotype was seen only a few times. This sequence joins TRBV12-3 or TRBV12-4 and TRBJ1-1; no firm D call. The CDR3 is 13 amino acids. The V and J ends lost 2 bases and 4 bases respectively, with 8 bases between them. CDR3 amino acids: CASSLKSGTEAFF. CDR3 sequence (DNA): TGTGCCAGCAGTTTAAAGTCAGGCACTGAAGCTTTCTTT.

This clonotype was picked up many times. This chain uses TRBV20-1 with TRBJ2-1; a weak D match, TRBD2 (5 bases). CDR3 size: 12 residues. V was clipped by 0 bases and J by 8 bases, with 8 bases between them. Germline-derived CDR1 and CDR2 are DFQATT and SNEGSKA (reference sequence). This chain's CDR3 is CSARDPGYEQFF. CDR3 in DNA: TGCAGTGCTAGAGATCCGGGGTATGAGCAGTTCTTC.

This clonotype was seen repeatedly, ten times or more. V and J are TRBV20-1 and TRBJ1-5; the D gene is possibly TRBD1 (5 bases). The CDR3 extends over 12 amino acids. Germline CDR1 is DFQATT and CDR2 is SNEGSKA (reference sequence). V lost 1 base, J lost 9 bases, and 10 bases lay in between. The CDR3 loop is CSARAAGGPQHF. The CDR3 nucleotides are TGCAGTGCTAGAGCTGCCGGGGGGCCCCAGCATTTT.

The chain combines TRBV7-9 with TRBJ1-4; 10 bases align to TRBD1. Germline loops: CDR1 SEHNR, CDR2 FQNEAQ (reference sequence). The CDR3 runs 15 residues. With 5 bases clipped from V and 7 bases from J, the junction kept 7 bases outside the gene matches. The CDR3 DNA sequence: TGTGCCAGCAGCCCGCGGACAGGGGGAGGTGAAAAACTGTTTTTT. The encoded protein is CASSPRTGGGEKLFF.

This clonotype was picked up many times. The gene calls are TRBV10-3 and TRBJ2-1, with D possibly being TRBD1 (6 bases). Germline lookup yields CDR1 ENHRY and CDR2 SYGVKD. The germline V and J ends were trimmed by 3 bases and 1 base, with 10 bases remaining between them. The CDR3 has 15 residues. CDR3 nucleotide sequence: TGTGCCATCAGTGACGGGCAGGGGTCCTACAATGAGCAGTTCTTC. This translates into CAISDGQGSYNEQFF.

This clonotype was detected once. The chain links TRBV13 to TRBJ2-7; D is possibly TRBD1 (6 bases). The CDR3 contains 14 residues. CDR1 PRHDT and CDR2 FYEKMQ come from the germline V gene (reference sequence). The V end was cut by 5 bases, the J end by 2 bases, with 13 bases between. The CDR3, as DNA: TGTGCCAGCAGCGCCGGGACATTGACCTACGAGCAGTACTTC. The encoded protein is CASSAGTLTYEQYF.

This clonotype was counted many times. CDR3 loop: CASSLRAGYGANVLTF. As DNA, the CDR3 is TGTGCCAGCAGCTTACGTGCAGGGTATGGGGCCAACGTCCTGACTTTC. The rearrangement uses TRBV5-6 and TRBJ2-6, with a weak D call TRBD1 (5 bases). CDR1 is SGHDT, CDR2 YYEEEE, per germline. The CDR3 covers 16 residues. Deletions cut 2 bases from V and 3 bases from J, with 12 bases between.

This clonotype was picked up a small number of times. The CDR3 bases are TGCGCCAGCACCCTTGACAGCTCTGGGGCCAACGTCCTGACTTTC. Translated, it gives CASTLDSSGANVLTF. The rearrangement joins TRBV5-1 to TRBJ2-6; TRBD1 might be the D (5 bases). The V end lost 6 bases, the J end lost 0 bases, and 10 bases lay between the germline ends. This CDR3 region has 15 residues. The germline V gene encodes CDR1 SGHRS and CDR2 YFSETQ.

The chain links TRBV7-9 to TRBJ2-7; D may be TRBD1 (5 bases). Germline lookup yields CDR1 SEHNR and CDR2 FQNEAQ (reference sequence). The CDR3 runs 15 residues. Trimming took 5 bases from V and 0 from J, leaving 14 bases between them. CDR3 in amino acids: CASSPPKGNSYEQYF. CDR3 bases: TGTGCCAGCAGCCCCCCCAAGGGGAACTCCTACGAGCAGTACTTC.

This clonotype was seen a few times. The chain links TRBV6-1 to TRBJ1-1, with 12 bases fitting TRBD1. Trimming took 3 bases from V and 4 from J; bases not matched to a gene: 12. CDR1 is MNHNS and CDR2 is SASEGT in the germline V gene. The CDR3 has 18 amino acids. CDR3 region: CASSELLGQGASGTEAFF. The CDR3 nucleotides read TGTGCCAGCAGTGAGTTGTTGGGACAGGGGGCTTCGGGCACTGAAGCTTTCTTT.

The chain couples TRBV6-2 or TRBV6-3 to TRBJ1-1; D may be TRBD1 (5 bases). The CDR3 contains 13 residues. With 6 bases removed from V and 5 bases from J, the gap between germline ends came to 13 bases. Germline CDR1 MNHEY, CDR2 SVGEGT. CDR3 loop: CASRLGDLTEAFF. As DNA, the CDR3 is TGTGCCAGCAGACTAGGGGATCTGACTGAAGCTTTCTTT.

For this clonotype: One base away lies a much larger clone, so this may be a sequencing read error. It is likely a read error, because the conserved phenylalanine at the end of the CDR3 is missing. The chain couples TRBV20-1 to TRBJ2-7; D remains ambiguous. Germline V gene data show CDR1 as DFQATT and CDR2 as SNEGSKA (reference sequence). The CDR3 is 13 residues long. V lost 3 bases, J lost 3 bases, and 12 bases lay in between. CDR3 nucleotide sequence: TGCAGTGCTAGTCAGGCAATCGGCTACGAGCAGTACTTA. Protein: CSASQAIGYEQYL.

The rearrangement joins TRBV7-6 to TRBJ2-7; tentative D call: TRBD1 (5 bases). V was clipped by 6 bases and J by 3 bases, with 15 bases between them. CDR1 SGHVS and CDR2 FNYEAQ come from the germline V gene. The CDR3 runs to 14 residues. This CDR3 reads CASSFGRAGYEQYF. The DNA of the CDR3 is TGTGCCAGCAGTTTCGGCAGGGCCGGCTACGAGCAGTACTTC.

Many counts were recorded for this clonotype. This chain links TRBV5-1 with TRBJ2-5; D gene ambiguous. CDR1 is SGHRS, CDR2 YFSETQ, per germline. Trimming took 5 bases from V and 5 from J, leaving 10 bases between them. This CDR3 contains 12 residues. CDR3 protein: CASRVYGETQYF. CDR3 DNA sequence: TGCGCCAGCAGGGTTTACGGGGAGACCCAGTACTTC.

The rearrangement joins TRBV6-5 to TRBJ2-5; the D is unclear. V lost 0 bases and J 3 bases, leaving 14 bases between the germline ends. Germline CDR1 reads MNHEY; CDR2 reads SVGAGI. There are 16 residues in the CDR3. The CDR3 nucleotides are TGTGCCAGCAGTTACTCTCCGTCGGGTCTCAAAGAGACCCAGTACTTC. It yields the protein CASSYSPSGLKETQYF.

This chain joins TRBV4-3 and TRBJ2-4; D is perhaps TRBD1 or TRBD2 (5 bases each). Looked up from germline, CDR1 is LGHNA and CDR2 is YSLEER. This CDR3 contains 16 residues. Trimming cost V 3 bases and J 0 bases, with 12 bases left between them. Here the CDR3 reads CASSHLLGTAKNIQYF. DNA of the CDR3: TGCGCCAGCAGCCACCTCCTGGGGACAGCCAAAAACATTCAGTACTTC.

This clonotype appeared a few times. CDR3 amino acids: CASRHETGGYTF. DNA for the CDR3: TGTGCCAGCAGACATGAAACAGGGGGCTACACCTTC. V usage is TRBV13 and J usage is TRBJ1-2; D may be TRBD1 (6 bases). Trimming took off 6 bases at V and 8 bases at J, with 13 bases between the two ends. This CDR3 is 12 amino acids long. Germline CDR1 is PRHDT and CDR2 is FYEKMQ (reference sequence).

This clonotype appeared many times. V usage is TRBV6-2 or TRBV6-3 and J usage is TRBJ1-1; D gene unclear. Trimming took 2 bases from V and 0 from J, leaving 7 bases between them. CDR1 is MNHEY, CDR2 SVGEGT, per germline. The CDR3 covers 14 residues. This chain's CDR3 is CASSYGRVNTEAFF. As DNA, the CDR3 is TGTGCCAGCAGTTACGGGAGAGTGAACACTGAAGCTTTCTTT.

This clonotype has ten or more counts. CDR3 nucleotides: TGCAGCGACACAGGGGGCCAAGCTTTCTTT. Its translation is CSDTGGQAFF. The V gene is TRBV29-1, the J gene TRBJ1-1; 9 bases map to TRBD1. Germline CDR1 reads SQVTM; CDR2 reads ANQGSEA. This CDR3 region has 10 residues. V was pared by 7 bases and J by 9 bases, with 3 bases of the junction left unmatched.

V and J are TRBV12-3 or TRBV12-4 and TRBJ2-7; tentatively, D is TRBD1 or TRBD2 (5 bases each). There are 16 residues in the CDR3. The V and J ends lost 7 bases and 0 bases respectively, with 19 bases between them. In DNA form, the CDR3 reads TGTGCCAGCACTCGAAGGGTTGGGACGGTCTCCTACGAGCAGTACTTC. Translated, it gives CASTRRVGTVSYEQYF.

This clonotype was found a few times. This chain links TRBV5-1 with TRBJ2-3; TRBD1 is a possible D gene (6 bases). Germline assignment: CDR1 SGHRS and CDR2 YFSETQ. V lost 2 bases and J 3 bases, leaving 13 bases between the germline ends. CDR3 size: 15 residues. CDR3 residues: CASSLDRIRTDTQYF. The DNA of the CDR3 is TGCGCCAGCAGCTTAGACAGGATAAGGACAGATACGCAGTATTTT.

The DNA for the CDR3 is TGTGCCAGCAGTACCCCGAAGACGGGGGGGCCACCCACAGATACGCAGTATTTT. Its translation is CASSTPKTGGPPTDTQYF. The J gene is TRBJ2-3, the V gene TRBV12-3 or TRBV12-4; 8 bases agree with TRBD2. CDR3 length: 18 amino acids. With V trimmed by 5 bases and J by 2 bases, 15 bases remained unmatched.

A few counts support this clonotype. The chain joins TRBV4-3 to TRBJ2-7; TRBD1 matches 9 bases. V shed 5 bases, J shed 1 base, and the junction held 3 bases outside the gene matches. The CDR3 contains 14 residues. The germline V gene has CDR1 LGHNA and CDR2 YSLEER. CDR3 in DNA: TGCGCCAGCAGCGAGGGGACAGGGTCCTACGAGCAGTACTTC. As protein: CASSEGTGSYEQYF.

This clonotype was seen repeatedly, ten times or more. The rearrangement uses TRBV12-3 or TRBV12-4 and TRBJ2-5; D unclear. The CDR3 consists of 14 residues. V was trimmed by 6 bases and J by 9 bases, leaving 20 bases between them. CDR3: CASSPQSSGVSQYF. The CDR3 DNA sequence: TGTGCCAGCAGCCCACAGAGTTCTGGGGTGTCCCAGTACTTC.

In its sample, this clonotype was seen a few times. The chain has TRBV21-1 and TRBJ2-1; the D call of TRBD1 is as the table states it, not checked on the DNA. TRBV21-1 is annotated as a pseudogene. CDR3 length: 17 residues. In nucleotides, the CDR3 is TGTGCCAGCAGCCAAACCCCACCGACAGGGGGCGAGAATGAGCAGTTCTTC. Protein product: CASSQTPPTGGENEQFF.

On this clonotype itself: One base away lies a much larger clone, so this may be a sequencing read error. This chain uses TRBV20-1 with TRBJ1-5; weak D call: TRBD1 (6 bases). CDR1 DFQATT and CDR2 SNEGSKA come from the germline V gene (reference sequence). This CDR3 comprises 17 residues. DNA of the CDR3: TGCTGTGCTAGAGAACCGCGGCAGGGGAAGGGCAATCAGCCCCAGCATTTT. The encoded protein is CCAREPRQGKGNQPQHF.

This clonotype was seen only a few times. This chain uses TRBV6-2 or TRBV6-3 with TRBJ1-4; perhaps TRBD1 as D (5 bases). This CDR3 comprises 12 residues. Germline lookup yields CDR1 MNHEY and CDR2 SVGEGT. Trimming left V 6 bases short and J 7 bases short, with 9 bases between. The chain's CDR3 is CASRGRAEKLFF. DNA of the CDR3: TGTGCCAGCAGGGGCAGGGCTGAAAAACTGTTTTTT.

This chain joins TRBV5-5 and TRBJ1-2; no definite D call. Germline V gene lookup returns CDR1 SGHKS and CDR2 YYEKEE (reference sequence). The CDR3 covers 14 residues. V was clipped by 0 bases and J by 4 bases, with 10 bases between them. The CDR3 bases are TGTGCCAGCAGCTTGGGTCAAGACCCCTATGGCTACACCTTC. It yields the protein CASSLGQDPYGYTF.

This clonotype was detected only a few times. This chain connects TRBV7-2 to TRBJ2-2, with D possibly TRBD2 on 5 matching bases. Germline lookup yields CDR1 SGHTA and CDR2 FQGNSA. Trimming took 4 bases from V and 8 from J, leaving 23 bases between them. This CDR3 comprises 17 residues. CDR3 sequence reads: CASSSSRIGRGGGELFF. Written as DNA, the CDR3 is TGTGCCAGCAGCTCGTCTCGCATCGGGCGCGGAGGTGGGGAGCTGTTTTTT.